Listed below are T cell receptor beta chains from one sample, sequenced in a study of blood T cell repertoires in COVID-19. Generated by immunoSEQ multiplex PCR, the TCRdb table keeps only in-frame clones and is missing some. The table includes about 55,000 clones, about 91% detected once. Sequencing was done on a sample of peripheral blood. All receptors derive from a man aged 35 to 55 with COVID-19, enrolled during active disease. Each CDR3 is given without its conserved first and last residue. Fields, in order: V gene, J gene, CDR3 protein.

>TRBV6-1|TRBJ1-3
ASSEAPGGGSPGNTIY
>TRBV30|TRBJ2-1
AWSWEVYPDEQF
>TRBV19|TRBJ1-1
ASSDSMNTEAF
>TRBV7-9|TRBJ2-1
ASSPSSGRHDNEQF
>TRBV5-6|TRBJ2-1
ASRGLAGENEQF
>TRBV30|TRBJ1-1
AWSVSERSAEAF
>TRBV28|TRBJ2-5
ASKPRGLGEETQY
>TRBV4-1|TRBJ1-5
ASSQPDRGNQPQH
>TRBV19|TRBJ1-5
ASGGLFQPQH
>TRBV5-1|TRBJ2-2
ASRSTTGSAGELF
>TRBV6-5|TRBJ1-3
ASSKLISGNTIY
>TRBV30|TRBJ2-7
AWSGLGRAYEQY
>TRBV6-6|TRBJ1-1
ASSMDSQTEAF
>TRBV9|TRBJ1-1
ASSPWLEGARNTEAF
>TRBV30|TRBJ1-6
AWSRGGATPLH
>TRBV7-8|TRBJ1-5
ASSPTRAAHNQPQH
>TRBV19|TRBJ1-5
ASSIDRGQPQH
>TRBV7-8|TRBJ2-2
ASSFQGPNTGELF
>TRBV3-1/TRBV3-2|TRBJ2-5
ASSSPSGRRETQY
>TRBV7-6|TRBJ2-7
ASSPGQGQLYEQY
>TRBV6-2/TRBV6-3|TRBJ2-7
ASSPIAGTGPTKQY
>TRBV6-5|TRBJ2-5
ASSSGRTYQETQY
>TRBV11-3|TRBJ2-1
ASSLGLAGNNEQF
>TRBV3-1/TRBV3-2|TRBJ2-1
ASSPGLAGGHDNEQF
>TRBV2|TRBJ2-1
ASTRGLSDNEQF
>TRBV5-1|TRBJ2-7
ASSLRQGKGEQY
>TRBV5-6|TRBJ1-1
ASSAPGANTEAF
>TRBV6-6|TRBJ2-1
ASSYASGIYNEQF
>TRBV5-6|TRBJ2-5
ASSFGHSGGAGTQY
>TRBV2|TRBJ2-2
ASRDRRNTGELF
>TRBV9|TRBJ2-3
ASSLFDRSSTDTQY
>TRBV28|TRBJ1-1
ASSFVQGLSEAF
>TRBV7-9|TRBJ1-1
ASSLTGYGTEAF
>TRBV6-5|TRBJ2-5
ASSGGAKTQY
>TRBV18|TRBJ2-1
ASSPPGTPYNEQF
>TRBV6-5|TRBJ1-1
ASSPTTGGGTEAF
>TRBV6-2/TRBV6-3|TRBJ1-5
ASSYYGQLNQPQH
>TRBV5-1|TRBJ2-7
ASSLVGTGAYEQY
>TRBV7-8|TRBJ2-2
ASNLKDYTGELF
>TRBV9|TRBJ2-1
ASSVASVPGLAGNEQF
>TRBV11-3|TRBJ1-2
ASSVRAGADYGYT
>TRBV3-1/TRBV3-2|TRBJ2-3
ASSQGAGGPGDTQY
>TRBV5-5|TRBJ1-5
ASSLVGGQYSNQPQH
>TRBV5-1|TRBJ2-3
ASSQLKLAEHTDTQY
>TRBV5-6|TRBJ2-7
ASSLAGGLHYEQY
>TRBV19|TRBJ2-7
ASSGTALYEQY
>TRBV30|TRBJ1-6
AWSVDLTGSPLH
>TRBV12-3/TRBV12-4|TRBJ1-2
ASSLSGTYGYT
>TRBV9|TRBJ2-7
ASSEPGQSNEQY
>TRBV10-2|TRBJ1-6
ASTPQGGLTPLH
>TRBV9|TRBJ2-7
ASSVGTGASYEQY
>TRBV5-4|TRBJ1-1
ASSLDQSNTEAF
>TRBV3-1/TRBV3-2|TRBJ1-2
ASSQVGTIGGYT
>TRBV4-1|TRBJ1-1
ASSQAGGANTEAF
>TRBV27|TRBJ2-2
ASTLLAGGTGELF
>TRBV29-1|TRBJ2-1
SVVELLDGQF
>TRBV30|TRBJ1-2
AWRPGRDYGYT
>TRBV7-9|TRBJ2-5
ASSLGLLVETQY
>TRBV30|TRBJ1-3
AWSIGQGAGNTIY
>TRBV5-6|TRBJ2-7
ASSSGTGEQY